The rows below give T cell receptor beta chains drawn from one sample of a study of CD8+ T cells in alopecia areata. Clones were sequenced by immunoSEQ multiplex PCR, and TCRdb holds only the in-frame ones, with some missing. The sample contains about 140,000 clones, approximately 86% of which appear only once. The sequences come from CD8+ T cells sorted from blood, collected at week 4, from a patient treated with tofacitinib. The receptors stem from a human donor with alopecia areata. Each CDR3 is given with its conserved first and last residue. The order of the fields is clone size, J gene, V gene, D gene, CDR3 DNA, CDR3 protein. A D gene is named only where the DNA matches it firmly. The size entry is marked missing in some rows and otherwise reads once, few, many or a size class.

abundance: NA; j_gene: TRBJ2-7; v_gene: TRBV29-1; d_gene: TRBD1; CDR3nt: TGCAGCGTTTATTACGGGACAGGGGCCCTGCAGTACTTC; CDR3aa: CSVYYGTGALQYF
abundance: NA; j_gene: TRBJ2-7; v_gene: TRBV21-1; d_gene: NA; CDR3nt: TGTGCCAGCAGCAAAGGCACTCTCGCCGAGCAGTACTTC; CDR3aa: CASSKGTLAEQYF
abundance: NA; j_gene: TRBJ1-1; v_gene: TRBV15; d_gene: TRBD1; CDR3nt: TGTGCCACCAGCAGATGGACAGGGGATTATGAAGCTTTCTTT; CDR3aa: CATSRWTGDYEAFF
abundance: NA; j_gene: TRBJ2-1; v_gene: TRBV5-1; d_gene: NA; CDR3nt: TGCGCCAGCAGCTTATCAGGTTCCCCGGAATCCTACAATGAGCAGTTCTTC; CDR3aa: CASSLSGSPESYNEQFF
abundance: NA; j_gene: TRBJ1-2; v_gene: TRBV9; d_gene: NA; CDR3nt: TGTGCCAGCAGCGTATCTCGGACAGACAACTATGGCTACACCTTC; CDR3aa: CASSVSRTDNYGYTF
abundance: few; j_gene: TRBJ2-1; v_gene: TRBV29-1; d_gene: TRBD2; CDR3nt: TGCAGCGTTACCCCGGGACTAGCGGGGACCAATGAGCAGTTCTTC; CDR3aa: CSVTPGLAGTNEQFF
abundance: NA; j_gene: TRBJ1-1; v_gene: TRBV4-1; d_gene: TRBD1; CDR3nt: TGCGCCAGCAGCCAAACAGGGGGTAACACTGAAGCTTTCTTT; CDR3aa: CASSQTGGNTEAFF
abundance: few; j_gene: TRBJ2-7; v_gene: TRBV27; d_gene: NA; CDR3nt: TGTGCCAGCAGTACGGGGTACGAGCAGTACTTC; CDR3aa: CASSTGYEQYF
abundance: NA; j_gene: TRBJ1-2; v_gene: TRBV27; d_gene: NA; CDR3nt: TGTGCCAGCAGCCCAGCGGGCGAGTATGGCTACACCTTC; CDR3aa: CASSPAGEYGYTF
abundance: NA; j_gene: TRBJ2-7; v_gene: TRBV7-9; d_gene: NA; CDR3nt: TGTGCCAGCAGCTTAGGGGGAGTTCAGAACGAGCAGTACTTC; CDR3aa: CASSLGGVQNEQYF
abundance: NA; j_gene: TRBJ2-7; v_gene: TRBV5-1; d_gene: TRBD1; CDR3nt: TGCGCCAGCAACACCGGGACAGGGGCCTACGAGCAGTACTTC; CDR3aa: CASNTGTGAYEQYF
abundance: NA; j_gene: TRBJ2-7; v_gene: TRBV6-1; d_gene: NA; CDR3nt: TGTGCCAGCAGTGAATCACCAGCCTACGAGCAGTACTTC; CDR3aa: CASSESPAYEQYF
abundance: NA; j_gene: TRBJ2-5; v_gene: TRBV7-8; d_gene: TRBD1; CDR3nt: TGTGCCAGCAGCTCCGACACGGACAGGGGGGAGACCCAGTACTTC; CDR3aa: CASSSDTDRGETQYF
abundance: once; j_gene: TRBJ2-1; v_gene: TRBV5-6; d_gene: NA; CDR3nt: TGTGCCAGCAGCTGGCCCTTGGCAGCCTACAATGAGCAGTTCTTC; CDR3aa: CASSWPLAAYNEQFF
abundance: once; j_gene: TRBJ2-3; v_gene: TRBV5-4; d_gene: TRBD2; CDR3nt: TGTGCCAGCAGCTTGGGGACTAGCGGGGGGCCCACAGATACGCAGTATTTT; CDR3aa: CASSLGTSGGPTDTQYF
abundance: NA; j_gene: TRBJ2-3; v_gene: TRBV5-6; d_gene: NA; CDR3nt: TGTGCCAGCAGCTTCTGGGGGGATACGCAGTATTTT; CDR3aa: CASSFWGDTQYF
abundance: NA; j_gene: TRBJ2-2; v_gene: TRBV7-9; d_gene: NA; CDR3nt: TGTGCCAGCAGGCAGGGAGCCGGGGAGCTGTTTTTT; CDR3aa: CASRQGAGELFF
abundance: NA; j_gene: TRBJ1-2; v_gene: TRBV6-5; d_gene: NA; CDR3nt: TGTGCCAGCAGTTACTCGCCGGCTTATGGCTACACCTTC; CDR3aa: CASSYSPAYGYTF
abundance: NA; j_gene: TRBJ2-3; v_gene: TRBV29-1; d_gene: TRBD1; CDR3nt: TGCAGCGTTGAAGGGGGACAGGGTAGCACAGATACGCAGTATTTT; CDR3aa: CSVEGGQGSTDTQYF
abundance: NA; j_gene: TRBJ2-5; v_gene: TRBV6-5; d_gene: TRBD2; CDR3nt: TGTGCCAGCAGTTACCCGGGGGGCCAAGAGACCCAGTACTTC; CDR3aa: CASSYPGGQETQYF
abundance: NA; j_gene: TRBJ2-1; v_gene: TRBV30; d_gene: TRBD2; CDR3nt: TGTGCCTTCTCGGGACTAGCGGGAGGGGAACCCTACAATGAGCAGTTCTTC; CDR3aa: CAFSGLAGGEPYNEQFF
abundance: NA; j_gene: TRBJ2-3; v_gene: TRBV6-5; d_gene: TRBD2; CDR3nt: TGTGCCAGCAGTTACTCCGTTAGCGGGGTAACAGATACGCAGTATTTT; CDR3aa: CASSYSVSGVTDTQYF
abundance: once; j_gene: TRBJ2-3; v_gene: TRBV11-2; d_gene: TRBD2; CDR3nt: TGTGCCAGCAGCACGCGGACTAGCGGCACAGATACGCAGTATTTT; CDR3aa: CASSTRTSGTDTQYF
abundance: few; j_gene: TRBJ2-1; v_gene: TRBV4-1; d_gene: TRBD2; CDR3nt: TGCGCCAGCAGCCAAGCGTTACCTAGCGGAGCTACCTACAATGAGCAGTTCTTC; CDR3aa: CASSQALPSGATYNEQFF
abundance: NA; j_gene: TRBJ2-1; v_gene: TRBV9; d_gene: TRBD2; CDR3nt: TGTGCCAGCGCCGGGACTAGCGGCTACAATGAGCAGTTCTTC; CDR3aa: CASAGTSGYNEQFF
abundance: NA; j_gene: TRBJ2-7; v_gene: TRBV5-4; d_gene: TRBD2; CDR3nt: TGTGCCAGCAGCTTGCGACTAGCGGGAGGGCCTCGATACGAGCAGTACTTC; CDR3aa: CASSLRLAGGPRYEQYF
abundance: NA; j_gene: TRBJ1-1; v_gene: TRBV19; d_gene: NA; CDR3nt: TGTGCCAGTATGGACACTGAAGCTTTCTTT; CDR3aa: CASMDTEAFF
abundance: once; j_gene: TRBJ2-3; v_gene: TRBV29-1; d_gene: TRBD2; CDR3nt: TGCAGCGCCGATCCGGGACTAGCGGCTAGCACAGATACGCAGTATTTT; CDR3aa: CSADPGLAASTDTQYF
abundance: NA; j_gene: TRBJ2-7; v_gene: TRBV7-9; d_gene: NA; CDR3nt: TGTGCCAGCAGCCCGCCCGGACAGAACTACGAGCAGTACTTC; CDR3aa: CASSPPGQNYEQYF
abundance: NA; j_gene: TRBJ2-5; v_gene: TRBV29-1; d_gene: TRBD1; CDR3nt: TGCAGCGTTGAAGATTACGAGGGGGCCTACTTC; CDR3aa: CSVEDYEGAYF
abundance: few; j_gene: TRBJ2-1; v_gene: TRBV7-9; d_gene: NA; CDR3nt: TGTGCCAGCAGCTTATCAGGGGGGAATGAGCAGTTCTTC; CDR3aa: CASSLSGGNEQFF
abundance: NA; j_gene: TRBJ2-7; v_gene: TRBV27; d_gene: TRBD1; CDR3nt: TGTGCCAGCAGTTTAGGCATGACAGGGTTCTACGAGCAGTACTTC; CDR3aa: CASSLGMTGFYEQYF
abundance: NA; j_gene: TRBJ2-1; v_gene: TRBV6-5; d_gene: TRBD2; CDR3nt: TGTGCCACTTCTAGCGGGGGATACAATGAGCAGTTCTTC; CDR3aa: CATSSGGYNEQFF
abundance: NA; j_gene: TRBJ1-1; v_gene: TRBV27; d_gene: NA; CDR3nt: TGTGCCAGCAGTCCCGGATACATGAACACTGAAGCTTTCTTT; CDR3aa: CASSPGYMNTEAFF
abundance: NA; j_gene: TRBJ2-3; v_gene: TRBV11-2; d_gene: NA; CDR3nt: TGTGCCAGCAGCTCATACAGGGATAGGACAGATACGCAGTATTTT; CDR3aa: CASSSYRDRTDTQYF
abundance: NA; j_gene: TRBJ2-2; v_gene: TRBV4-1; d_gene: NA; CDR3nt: TGCGCCAGCAGCCAAGGACAGCTGAACACCGGGGAGCTGTTTTTT; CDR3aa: CASSQGQLNTGELFF
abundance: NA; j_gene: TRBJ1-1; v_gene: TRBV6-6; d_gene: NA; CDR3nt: TGTGCCAGCAGTTACTCGCCCGGGAACACTGAAGCTTTCTTT; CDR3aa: CASSYSPGNTEAFF
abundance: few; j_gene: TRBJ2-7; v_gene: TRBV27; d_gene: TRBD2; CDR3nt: TGTGCCAGCAGTTTCCTTAGCGGGGCGACCTACGAGCAGTACTTC; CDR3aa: CASSFLSGATYEQYF
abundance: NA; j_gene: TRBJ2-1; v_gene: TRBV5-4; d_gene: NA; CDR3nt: TGTGCCAGCAGCTTGAGCACGGCTCCAGGGAATGAGCAGTTCTTC; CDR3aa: CASSLSTAPGNEQFF
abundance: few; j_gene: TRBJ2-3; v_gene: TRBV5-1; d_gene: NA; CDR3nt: TGCGCCAGCAGCTTGGGGAATCAACCTAGCACAGATACGCAGTATTTT; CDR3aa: CASSLGNQPSTDTQYF
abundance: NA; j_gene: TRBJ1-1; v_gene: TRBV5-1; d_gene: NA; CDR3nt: TGCGCCAGCAGCATGACAGGATATGTTCCTGAAGCTTTCTTT; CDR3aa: CASSMTGYVPEAFF
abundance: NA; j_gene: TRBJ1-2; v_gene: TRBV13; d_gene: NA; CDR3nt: TGTGCCAGCAGCGCCACAGGATTCCCCTATGGCTACACCTTC; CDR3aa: CASSATGFPYGYTF
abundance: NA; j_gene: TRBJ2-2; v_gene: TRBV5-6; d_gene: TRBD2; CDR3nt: TGTGCCAGCAGCCCGCGGGGGGGCCGGACCGGGGAGCTGTTTTTT; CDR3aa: CASSPRGGRTGELFF
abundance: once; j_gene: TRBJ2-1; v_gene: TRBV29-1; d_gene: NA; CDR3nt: TGCAGCGTGTCCGGGGAGCAGTTCTTC; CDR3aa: CSVSGEQFF
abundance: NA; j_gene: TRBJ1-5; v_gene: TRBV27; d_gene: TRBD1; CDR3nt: TGTGCCAGCAGTTCAGAGACAGGGGGTCTTCAGCCCCAGCATTTT; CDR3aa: CASSSETGGLQPQHF
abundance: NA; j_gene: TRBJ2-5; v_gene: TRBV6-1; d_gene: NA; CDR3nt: TGTGCCAGCAGCCGGTCCGGACAAGAGACCCAGTACTTC; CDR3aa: CASSRSGQETQYF
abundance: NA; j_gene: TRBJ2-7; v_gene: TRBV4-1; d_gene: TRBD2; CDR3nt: TGCGCCAGCAGCCAGGAAACTAGCGGGGGCTCCTACGAGCAGTACTTC; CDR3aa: CASSQETSGGSYEQYF
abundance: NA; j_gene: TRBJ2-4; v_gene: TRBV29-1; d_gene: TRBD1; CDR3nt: TGCAGCGTTGTGGGACAGCCCAAAAACATTCAGTACTTC; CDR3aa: CSVVGQPKNIQYF
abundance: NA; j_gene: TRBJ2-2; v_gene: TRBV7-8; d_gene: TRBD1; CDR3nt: TGTGCCAGCAGCTCGGGACAGGGGTCGGGCGGGGAGCTGTTTTTT; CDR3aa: CASSSGQGSGGELFF
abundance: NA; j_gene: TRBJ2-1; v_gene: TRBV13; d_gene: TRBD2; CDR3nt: TGTGCCAGCAGCCCCTTAGCAGCGGGGGGGAACAATGAGCAGTTCTTC; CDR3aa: CASSPLAAGGNNEQFF
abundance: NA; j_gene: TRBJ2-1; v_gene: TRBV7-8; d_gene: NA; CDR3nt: TGTGCCAGCAGCCCAGGGCGGGAATCCTATAGGGGTGAGCAGTTCTTC; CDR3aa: CASSPGRESYRGEQFF